This T cell receptor beta chain emerged from a study of T cell changes during pregnancy in multiple sclerosis. TCRdb's table, derived via immunoSEQ multiplex PCR, lists solely in-frame clones and lacks some. Counted here are under 10,000 clones, over 70% occurring once; the ten biggest clones make up roughly 5.2%. The source is a female donor in good health, enrolled as a control in a pregnancy study. Material: CD8+ T cells from peripheral blood mononuclear cells, obtained in the first trimester of pregnancy.

The CDR3: CASSEGQGGEGPQHF. In DNA, the CDR3 is TGTGCCAGCAGTGAAGGACAGGGGGGGGAGGGGCCCCAGCATTTT. The chain uses TRBV6-1 and TRBJ1-5; 9 nucleotides match TRBD1. The length of the CDR3 is 15 residues. Germline-derived CDR1 and CDR2 are MNHNS and SASEGT. The V and J ends lost 1 base and 9 bases, in that order; junction bases with no gene match: 7.